This TCR beta chain was documented in a study of OX40 agonist ivuxolimab in advanced cancers. Overall study context: The study gave patients intravenous ivuxolimab at 0.01 to 10 mg/kg every 2 weeks. The study enrolled dose-escalation patients with hepatocellular carcinoma, melanoma, renal cell or head and neck cancer.

Trimming cost V 4 bases and J 1 base, with 7 bases left between them. Germline V gene lookup returns CDR1 SQVTM and CDR2 ANQGSEA. This CDR3 has 12 amino acids. This clone was counted between two and nine times. Its antigen is unidentified. Patients were ruled out by autoimmune disease history or systemic immunosuppression. The repertoire was sequenced with immunoSEQ multiplex PCR; TCRdb's copy has only in-frame clones and lacks some. The sample yields 65,000 or so clones, around 90% seen once. Whole-study results and caveats: The CD4+ and CD8+ T cells in the blood had expanded clonally by week 6 at 0.1 to 3.0 mg/kg.

The sequences come from CD4+ or CD8+ T cells sorted from blood, collected in a trial of the OX40 agonist ivuxolimab. The clonotype comes from an adult with an advanced solid tumor such as melanoma, head and neck, liver or kidney cancer. The chain recombines TRBV29-1 with TRBJ1-1; no definite D call. CDR3 loop: CSVVPSNTEAFF. The CDR3 bases are TGCAGCGTTGTCCCTTCGAACACTGAAGCTTTCTTT.